The 5 T cell receptor beta chains presented below share a single source sample, sequenced in a study of blood T cell repertoires in COVID-19. Data came from immunoSEQ multiplex PCR; TCRdb stores just in-frame clones and leaves some out. The sample yields over 85,000 clones, approximately 90% seen once. The sample taken for sequencing was peripheral blood. These receptors were taken from a human donor with active COVID-19. The donor label of this sample is uncertain.

The chain combines TRBV12-3 or TRBV12-4 with TRBJ1-4; the match to TRBD1 covers 7 bases. J lost 8 bases, V lost 6 bases, and 6 bases had no gene match. The length of the CDR3 is 13 residues. This CDR3 is CASRPTGVEKLFF. DNA of the CDR3: TGTGCCAGCAGACCTACAGGGGTAGAAAAACTGTTTTTT.

This clone was seen a handful of times. The genes are TRBV18 and TRBJ1-5; 12 bases map to TRBD1. Trimming at V came to 4 bases and at J to 1 base, leaving 5 bases not matched to a gene. This CDR3 is 17 amino acids long. CDR1 and CDR2 (germline): KGHSH, LQKENI. Here the CDR3 reads CASSRGQGAVSNQPQHF. The DNA for the CDR3 is TGTGCCAGCTCACGGGGACAGGGGGCAGTCAGCAATCAGCCCCAGCATTTT. Full variable domain (remainder filled in from reference TRBV18 and TRBJ1-5): NAGVMQNPRHLVRRRGQEARLRCSPMKGHSHVYWYRQLPEEGLKFMVYLQKENIIDESGMPKERFSAEFPKEGPSILRIQQVVRGDSAAYFCASSRGQGAVSNQPQHFGDGTRLSIL.

The chain carries TRBV27 and TRBJ1-1; D uncertain. Germline V gene sequence: CDR1 MNHEY, CDR2 SMNVEV (reference sequence). This CDR3 is built from 12 residues. Trimming shortened V by 2 bases and J by 3 bases, and 4 bases separated the two germline ends. CDR3 in amino acids: CASSLRDTEAFF. CDR3 sequence (DNA): TGTGCCAGCAGTTTACGGGACACTGAAGCTTTCTTT.

The gene calls are TRBV5-1 and TRBJ1-1, with 7 bases identical to TRBD1. Losses at the gene ends were 4 bases for V and 4 bases for J; bases not matched to a gene: 10. Germline assignment: CDR1 SGHRS and CDR2 YFSETQ. CDR3 size: 15 residues. DNA of the CDR3: TGCGCCAGCAGCCCGCGGACAGGCACGGGCACTGAAGCTTTCTTT. This translates into CASSPRTGTGTEAFF. The whole variable domain, remainder taken from reference TRBV5-1 and TRBJ1-1, is KAGVTQTPRYLIKTRGQQVTLSCSPISGHRSVSWYQQTPGQGLQFLFEYFSETQRNKGNFPGRFSGRQFSNSRSEMNVSTLELGDSALYLCASSPRTGTGTEAFFGQGTRLTVV.

The V gene is TRBV5-1, the J gene TRBJ1-1; TRBD1 agrees at 8 bases. There are 15 residues in the CDR3. The germline V gene has CDR1 SGHRS and CDR2 YFSETQ. Trimming removed 4 bases from V and 4 bases from J; junction bases left unmatched: 9. The CDR3 spells CASSRIRQGSTEAFF. CDR3 coding DNA: TGCGCCAGCAGCCGCATTAGACAGGGGAGCACTGAAGCTTTCTTT.